These T cell receptor beta chains were read from a single sample in a study of tumor-infiltrating lymphocytes in primary liver carcinoma. TCRdb processed the multiplex PCR reads anew with MiXCR; each CDR3 protein has one entry. The data contain about 92,000 distinct CDR3 sequences, 68% of them singletons. The sample taken for sequencing was tumor-adjacent normal liver tissue. The receptors come from a man in his forties or fifties with primary liver carcinoma and hepatitis B virus infection. Each CDR3 is given with its conserved first and last residue. Fields, in order: V gene, D gene, clone size, J gene, CDR3 protein, CDR3 DNA. The D gene is left open where the match is weak. For some rows the clone size is stated as once, few or many, or as a class when expanded; others skip it.

>TRBV11-2|.|.|TRBJ2-7
CASTPLEAVHYEQYF
TGTGCCAGCACCCCCTTGGAAGCGGTCCACTACGAACAGTACTTC
>TRBV7-8|.|.|TRBJ2-2
CASSLRRRGNAGELFF
TGTGCCAGCAGCTTACGGAGGAGAGGAAACGCCGGGGAGCTGTTTTTT
>TRBV11-1|.|.|TRBJ2-1
CASDLGLGLPTHEQFF
TGTGCCAGCGACTTGGGCCTGGGACTTCCTACGCATGAGCAGTTCTTC
>TRBV11-2|.|.|TRBJ2-6
CASGSLALSGANVLTF
TGTGCCAGCGGCTCACTCGCCCTTTCTGGGGCCAACGTCCTGACTTTC
>TRBV12-3/TRBV12-4|.|.|TRBJ1-5
CASSRGRRDQPLHF
TGTGCCAGCAGCCGTGGACGAAGGGATCAGCCCCTGCATTTT
>TRBV7-6|TRBD1|.|TRBJ1-5
CASSPGQGFNQPQHF
TGTGCCAGCAGCCCCGGACAGGGGTTCAATCAGCCCCAGCATTTT
>TRBV7-8|.|many|TRBJ2-3
CASSTPVDTQYF
TGTGCCAGCAGCACTCCCGTAGATACGCAGTATTTT
>TRBV4-1|.|once|TRBJ1-5
CASSLTWSGNQLQHF
TGCGCAAGCAGCCTCACTTGGTCGGGCAATCAGCTCCAGCATTTT
>TRBV28|.|.|TRBJ1-5
CASSFGVNQPQHF
TGTGCCAGCAGTTTTGGAGTAAATCAGCCCCAGCATTTT
>TRBV7-9|TRBD2|few|TRBJ2-1
CASSLSGADNKQFF
TGTGCCAGCAGCTTAAGCGGGGCAGACAATAAGCAGTTCTTC
>TRBV29-1|.|many|TRBJ1-2
CSVGGGSYGYTF
TGCAGCGTTGGGGGGGGAAGTTATGGCTACACCTTC
>TRBV21-1|.|.|TRBJ2-7
CASSPINGGRNEQYF
TGTGCCAGCAGCCCCATTAATGGGGGACGGAACGAGCAGTACTTC
>TRBV5-1|TRBD2|.|TRBJ2-7
CASSATSGGYEQYF
TGCGCCAGCAGCGCGACTAGCGGGGGTTATGAGCAGTACTTC
>TRBV5-5|.|many|TRBJ2-7
CASSLVGGAPYEQYF
TGTGCCAGCAGCTTGGTTGGGGGTGCACCCTACGAGCAGTACTTC
>TRBV29-1|TRBD2|medium-sized|TRBJ2-7
CSAPGTSGRHSYEQYF
TGCAGCGCCCCGGGGACTAGCGGGAGGCACTCCTACGAGCAGTACTTC
>TRBV6-1|.|many|TRBJ2-2
CASSASNTGELFF
TGTGCCAGCAGTGCGTCGAACACCGGGGAGCTGTTTTTT
>TRBV7-9|.|.|TRBJ2-7
CASSQPPREQYF
TGTGCCAGCAGCCAACCACCCCGCGAGCAGTACTTC
>TRBV10-1|TRBD1|many|TRBJ2-1
CASSEAPGTGRINEQFF
TGCGCCAGCAGTGAGGCCCCCGGGACAGGGCGTATTAATGAGCAGTTCTTC
>TRBV11-2|.|.|TRBJ2-2
CTSSPWTGGGELFF
TGTACCAGCAGCCCCTGGACGGGCGGCGGGGAGCTGTTCTTT
>TRBV7-9|.|.|TRBJ1-6
CASSPTGRGNSPLHF
TGTGCCAGCAGCCCCACGGGGAGGGGTAATTCACCCCTCCACTTT
>TRBV12-3/TRBV12-4|TRBD1|.|TRBJ1-2
CVSSLHGTAYGYTF
TGTGTCAGCAGTTTACATGGGACAGCTTATGGCTACACCTTC
>TRBV29-1|.|.|TRBJ2-4
CSVLGVAKNIQYF
TGCAGCGTTCTCGGGGTAGCCAAAAACATTCAGTACTTC
>TRBV6-1|.|many|TRBJ2-3
CASSENPNPELDTQYF
TGTGCCAGCAGTGAAAACCCCAATCCTGAGTTAGATACGCAGTATTTT
>TRBV11-2|TRBD2|.|TRBJ2-2
CASNFSGRANGELFF
TGTGCCAGCAACTTTAGCGGGAGGGCCAACGGGGAGCTGTTCTTT
>TRBV6-5|TRBD2|many|TRBJ2-5
CASSSLAGAETQYF
TGTGCCAGCAGTTCCCTAGCGGGTGCAGAGACCCAGTACTTC
>TRBV29-1|.|many|TRBJ2-7
CSVGEGPREQYF
TGCAGCGTTGGAGAGGGGCCAAGGGAGCAGTACTTC
>TRBV11-2|.|.|TRBJ2-1
CANNLKDAYEQFF
TGTGCCAACAACTTAAAAGATGCCTATGAGCAGTTCTTC
>TRBV10-1|.|.|TRBJ2-1
CASNEWGNEKFF
TGCGCCAGCAATGAATGGGGGAATGAGAAGTTCTTC
>TRBV4-1|TRBD1|.|TRBJ1-5
CANSQVRGQPLHF
TGCGCCAACAGCCAAGTTAGGGGGCAGCCCCTGCATTTT
>TRBV28|.|.|TRBJ1-2
CASSLRGLSGYTF
TGTGCCAGCAGTTTAAGGGGCCTGAGTGGCTACACCTTC
>TRBV20-1|.|few|TRBJ2-1
CSARDRADAYNEQFF
TGCAGTGCTAGAGATCGAGCGGACGCCTACAATGAGCAGTTCTTC
>TRBV28|.|few|TRBJ2-3
CASSLFQGRSDTQYF
TGTGCCAGCAGTTTATTTCAGGGGCGGTCAGATACGCAGTATTTT
>TRBV30|.|many|TRBJ1-1
CAWSVHSGTEAFF
TGTGCCTGGAGTGTACACTCTGGGACTGAAGCTTTCTTT
>TRBV6-1|.|many|TRBJ2-4
CASGWRDSLAKNIQYF
TGTGCCAGCGGCTGGCGAGACAGCCTAGCCAAAAACATTCAGTACTTC
>TRBV11-2|TRBD2|once|TRBJ2-5
CASSLDRSGSRQETQYF
TGTGCCAGCAGCTTAGATAGGAGCGGGAGTAGACAAGAGACCCAGTACTTC
>TRBV5-6|.|many|TRBJ2-5
CASSLEWDQETQYF
TGTGCCAGCAGCTTGGAGTGGGACCAAGAGACCCAGTACTTC
>TRBV5-1|TRBD1|.|TRBJ1-1
CASSSRGRGSTEAFF
TGCGCCAGCAGCTCAAGGGGCAGGGGGTCGACTGAAGCTTTCTTT
>TRBV11-2|TRBD1|.|TRBJ1-1
CDSRHNRDRGMNTEAFF
TGTGACAGCAGGCACAACCGGGACAGGGGAATGAATACTGAAGCTTTCTTT
>TRBV6-1|.|many|TRBJ2-3
CASSEATDTQYF
TGTGCCAGCAGTGAGGCCACAGATACGCAGTATTTT
>TRBV4-1|TRBD2|.|TRBJ2-1
CASSQPLGLADYNEQFF
TGCGCCAGCAGCCAACCGTTAGGACTAGCGGACTACAATGAGCAGTTCTTC
>TRBV10-3|.|many|TRBJ1-4
CAISDGVENEKLFF
TGTGCCATCAGTGACGGAGTAGAGAATGAAAAACTGTTTTTT
>TRBV7-8|.|.|TRBJ2-3
CASSLAVFRPGTQYF
TGTGCCAGCAGCTTAGCGGTGTTCCGGCCAGGTACGCAGTATTTT
>TRBV28|TRBD2|many|TRBJ2-7
CASSLKGRVAGFTLEQYF
TGTGCCAGCAGTTTAAAGGGCAGGGTAGCGGGGTTTACCCTCGAGCAGTACTTC
>TRBV11-2|.|.|TRBJ1-2
CVSFGGGRGYGYTF
TGTGTCAGCTTCGGGGGGGGGCGAGGCTATGGTTACACCTTC
>TRBV28|TRBD1|once|TRBJ1-1
CTSSWRDRGAFF
TGTACCAGCAGTTGGAGGGACAGGGGAGCTTTCTTT
>TRBV5-6|TRBD1|.|TRBJ2-2
CAKRRQGQQTWELFF
TGTGCCAAGAGGAGACAGGGCCAGCAAACCTGGGAGCTGTTTTTT
>TRBV2|TRBD2|.|TRBJ2-1
CASRALAGGPYNEQFF
TGTGCCAGCAGAGCTCTAGCGGGAGGGCCCTACAATGAGCAGTTCTTC
>TRBV6-5|.|many|TRBJ1-3
CASGRHISGNTIYF
TGTGCCAGCGGCAGGCATATCTCTGGAAACACCATATATTTT
>TRBV11-3|.|.|TRBJ2-1
CASNFVGQGNEQFF
TGTGCCAGCAACTTTGTTGGGCAGGGTAATGAGCAGTTCTTC
>TRBV11-3|.|.|TRBJ2-1
CASSLEYYNEQFF
TGTGCCAGCAGCTTAGAATACTACAATGAGCAGTTCTTC